Presented here are 28 T cell receptor beta chains from one specimen sequenced in a study of blood T cell repertoires in COVID-19. Assay used: immunoSEQ multiplex PCR; TCRdb lists only in-frame clones, some missing. The sample holds 150,000 to 180,000 clones, about 80% seen once. The source material was peripheral blood. The source of these receptors is a woman in her sixties with COVID-19, enrolled during active disease.

The chain recombines TRBV7-2 with TRBJ1-3, with 9 bases aligning to TRBD1. CDR3 length equals 15 residues. V was clipped by 5 bases and J by 1 base; unmatched bases: 3. Germline V CDR1 and CDR2: SGHTA, FQGNSA. CDR3 region: CASSHDRGSGNTIYF. The CDR3 DNA follows: TGTGCCAGCAGCCATGACAGGGGGTCTGGAAACACCATATATTTT.

This chain connects TRBV7-6 to TRBJ2-7; D might be TRBD1 (5 bases). Germline-derived CDR1 and CDR2 are SGHVS and FNYEAQ. The CDR3 spans 14 residues. The germline V and J ends were trimmed by 1 base and 6 bases, with 13 bases remaining between them. This chain's CDR3 is CASSLGQGYGEQYF. CDR3 sequence (DNA): TGTGCCAGCAGCTTAGGGCAGGGATACGGCGAGCAGTACTTC.

The chain is built from TRBV5-1 and TRBJ2-3, with D unresolved. Germline CDR1 is SGHRS and CDR2 is YFSETQ. This CDR3 comprises 14 residues. Deletions cut 4 bases from V and 3 bases from J, with 12 bases between. The CDR3 coding sequence is TGCGCCAGCAGCGTCCCGTCCCCTACAGATACGCAGTATTTT. Translation: CASSVPSPTDTQYF.

V is TRBV7-6 and J is TRBJ1-2; D not certain. This CDR3 contains 14 residues. Between the trimmed V and J ends, which lost 1 base and 0 bases, there was a span of 6 bases. Germline CDR1 reads SGHVS; CDR2 reads FNYEAQ. CDR3 amino acids: CASSLEGANYGYTF. For the CDR3, the DNA is TGTGCCAGCAGCTTAGAGGGAGCTAACTATGGCTACACCTTC.

The rearrangement uses TRBV3-1 (or the pseudogene TRBV3-2) and TRBJ1-5; the D gene is possibly TRBD1 (5 bases). The CDR3 length is 14 residues. V shed 4 bases and J shed 3 bases, with 10 bases lying between them. CDR1 is LGHDT, CDR2 YNNKEL, per germline (reference sequence). The CDR3 bases are TGTGCCAGCAGCCTTGACAGTAACAATCAGCCCCAGCATTTT. This codes for CASSLDSNNQPQHF.

The chain recombines TRBV14 with TRBJ1-1, with D possibly being TRBD1 (6 bases). V shed 0 bases and J shed 10 bases, with 15 bases lying between them. This CDR3 spans 14 amino acids. Germline V gene lookup returns CDR1 SGHDN and CDR2 FVKESK. CDR3 loop: CASSQERVGQRAFF. CDR3 bases: TGTGCCAGCAGCCAAGAGAGAGTAGGACAGAGAGCTTTCTTT.

The chain's CDR3 is CASDGGYEQYF. The CDR3 coding sequence is TGTGCCAGTGACGGGGGCTACGAGCAGTACTTC. This chain connects TRBV19 to TRBJ2-7; possibly TRBD2 for D (6 bases). Germline CDR1 LNHDA, CDR2 SQIVND (reference sequence). The CDR3 length is 11 residues. Trimming stripped 8 bases from V and 3 bases from J, with 8 bases between.

The chain uses TRBV18 and TRBJ2-1; TRBD2 aligns across 13 bases. Per the germline V gene, CDR1 is KGHSH and CDR2 is LQKENI. V trimming: 6 bases; J trimming: 9 bases; junction bases outside the gene matches: 8. CDR3 size: 15 residues. For the CDR3, the DNA is TGTGCCAGCTCCCCCGGGACTAGCGGGATGGGTGAGCAGTTCTTC. Its translation is CASSPGTSGMGEQFF.

This clone was observed a single time. This chain uses TRBV5-1 with TRBJ2-6, with TRBD1 matching 12 bases. V lost 3 bases, J lost 4 bases, and 5 bases stayed unmatched. The CDR3 is 17 residues long. Looked up from germline, CDR1 is SGHRS and CDR2 is YFSETQ. The CDR3 nucleotides are TGCGCCAGCAGCTCGGGACAGGGGGCAACAGGGGCCAACGTCCTGACTTTC. Translation: CASSSGQGATGANVLTF.

The V gene is TRBV5-1, the J gene TRBJ1-1; a weak D match, TRBD1 (5 bases). This CDR3 is built from 16 residues. Trimming cost V 4 bases and J 6 bases, with 22 bases left between them. Germline V gene data show CDR1 as SGHRS and CDR2 as YFSETQ. The CDR3 DNA follows: TGCGCCAGCAGCCCACACTTAATGCAGGGTTTCCCTGAAGCTTTCTTT. It is translated as CASSPHLMQGFPEAFF.

The chain recombines TRBV10-3 with TRBJ2-5; D remains unclear. The CDR3 contains 12 residues. CDR1 is ENHRY, CDR2 SYGVKD, per germline. Between the trimmed V and J ends, which lost 3 bases and 2 bases, there was a span of 4 bases. The CDR3 nucleotides read TGTGCCATCAGTGACTATCAAGAGACCCAGTACTTC. The encoded protein is CAISDYQETQYF.

Only one count was recorded for this clone. The chain recombines TRBV18 with TRBJ2-6; tentatively, D is TRBD1 (6 bases). CDR1 and CDR2 from the germline V gene are KGHSH and LQKENI. The CDR3 sequence is 17 residues long. V was trimmed by 0 bases and J by 0 bases, leaving 9 bases between them. The CDR3 DNA reads as TGTGCCAGCTCACCACCGGGGGCGGCCTCTGGGGCCAACGTCCTGACTTTC. Its translation: CASSPPGAASGANVLTF. The variable domain in full, with the rest retrieved from reference TRBV18 and TRBJ2-6, is NAGVMQNPRHLVRRRGQEARLRCSPMKGHSHVYWYRQLPEEGLKFMVYLQKENIIDESGMPKERFSAEFPKEGPSILRIQQVVRGDSAAYFCASSPPGAASGANVLTFGAGSRLTVL.

This chain uses TRBV11-2 with TRBJ1-6; D might be TRBD1 (5 bases). The CDR3 runs to 18 residues. The ends were cut back, 2 bases at V and 0 bases at J, with 14 bases in the middle. Germline assignment: CDR1 SGHAT and CDR2 FQNNGV. The CDR3 region is CASSLRSGMSSYNSPLHF. The CDR3 DNA reads as TGTGCCAGCAGCTTAAGGTCAGGGATGAGCTCCTATAATTCACCCCTCCACTTT.

The rearrangement joins TRBV18 to TRBJ1-1, with 9 nucleotides matching TRBD1. The CDR3 is 15 amino acids. The V gene end was trimmed by 3 bases and the J gene end by 7 bases; junction bases not matched to a gene: 9. The V gene's germline CDR1 is KGHSH and CDR2 LQKENI. The CDR3 loop reads CASSPSGTGKVEAFF. CDR3 nucleotides: TGTGCCAGCTCACCCTCCGGGACAGGGAAGGTTGAAGCTTTCTTT.

The chain couples TRBV7-3 to TRBJ2-1; D perhaps matches TRBD2 (5 bases). This CDR3 has 15 residues. CDR1 and CDR2 (germline): SGHTA, FQGTGA. V shed 1 base and J shed 5 bases, with 12 bases lying between them. CDR3 bases: TGTGCCAGCAGCTTAAATGTCGGGAACAACAATGAGCAGTTCTTC. As protein: CASSLNVGNNNEQFF.

The chain joins TRBV2 to TRBJ2-3; 11 bases line up with TRBD2. CDR3 length equals 16 residues. Germline V gives CDR1 SNHLY, CDR2 FYNNEI. Unmatched junction bases numbered 17, after V lost 7 bases and J lost 11 bases. Here the CDR3 reads CASIPPGSGRAGKQYF. In nucleotides, the CDR3 is TGTGCCAGCATTCCCCCGGGTAGCGGGAGGGCCGGGAAGCAGTATTTT.

The V call is TRBV21-1, the J call TRBJ1-2; TRBD1 was called by the table and not checked on the DNA. TRBV21-1 counts as a pseudogene. The CDR3 has 16 residues. The DNA of the CDR3 is TGTGCCAGCAGCGGGATTACAGGGGGCTTTAACTATGGCTACACCTTC. It is translated as CASSGITGGFNYGYTF.

The chain employs TRBV7-9 and TRBJ2-1, with D tentatively TRBD2 (5 bases). Looked up from germline, CDR1 is SEHNR and CDR2 is FQNEAQ (reference sequence). Trimming removed 10 bases at V and 4 bases at J, with 20 bases between. The CDR3 length is 15 residues. The CDR3 loop reads CATPGSKEGYNEQFF. In nucleotides, the CDR3 is TGTGCCACCCCCGGCAGCAAAGAGGGATACAATGAGCAGTTCTTC.

This sequence joins TRBV2 and TRBJ1-5; D possibly corresponds to TRBD1 (6 bases). The CDR3 runs to 16 residues. Germline assignment: CDR1 SNHLY and CDR2 FYNNEI. Trimming took off 8 bases at V and 1 base at J, with 18 bases between the two ends. CDR3 protein: CASSRELGASNQPQHF. CDR3 sequence (DNA): TGTGCCAGCTCCCGAGAGTTGGGGGCCAGCAATCAGCCCCAGCATTTT.

This clone has just one count. This chain links TRBV5-1 with TRBJ2-5; 13 positions match TRBD2. J lost 2 bases, V lost 4 bases, and 2 bases had no gene match. The CDR3 runs 15 residues. The V gene's germline CDR1 is SGHRS and CDR2 YFSETQ. CDR3 sequence: CASSGGLAGQETQYF. The DNA of the CDR3 is TGCGCCAGCAGCGGGGGACTAGCGGGGCAAGAGACCCAGTACTTC.

The CDR3 nucleotides read TGTGCCAGCAGCTCGCTAGTTCCCACAGATACGCAGTATTTT. Protein: CASSSLVPTDTQYF. The chain carries TRBV27 and TRBJ2-3; D remains unclear. The CDR3 is made up of 14 amino acids. From germline, CDR1 is MNHEY and CDR2 SMNVEV (reference sequence). Trimming left V 6 bases short and J 2 bases short, with 12 bases between.

The chain couples TRBV11-2 to TRBJ1-1; a weak D match, TRBD1 (6 bases). Deletions cut 4 bases from V and 5 bases from J, with 11 bases between. Germline CDR1 is SGHAT and CDR2 is FQNNGV. This CDR3 is 13 amino acids long. Here the CDR3 reads CASSSDRRTEAFF. The CDR3 coding sequence is TGTGCCAGCAGCTCGGACAGACGGACTGAAGCTTTCTTT.

The rearrangement joins TRBV13 to TRBJ2-3; a weak D match, TRBD1 (5 bases). The germline CDR1 and CDR2 sequences are PRHDT and FYEKMQ (reference sequence). V was shortened by 6 bases and J by 5 bases, with 15 bases between the two germline ends. CDR3 length equals 14 residues. CDR3 DNA sequence: TGTGCCAGCAGTAGGAAGGGTGGACAAGATACGCAGTATTTT. Translation: CASSRKGGQDTQYF.

This chain joins TRBV12-3 or TRBV12-4 and TRBJ1-2; D is undetermined. V shed 1 base and J shed 8 bases, with 8 bases lying between them. The CDR3 covers 12 residues. This chain's CDR3 is CASSLGGSGYTF. The CDR3 DNA is TGTGCCAGCAGTTTAGGAGGGAGCGGCTACACCTTC.

This chain connects TRBV10-1 to TRBJ2-2; D is possibly TRBD1 (5 bases). Germline V CDR1 and CDR2: WNHNN, SYGVQD (reference sequence). Trimming took 2 bases from V and 4 from J, leaving 8 bases between them. This CDR3 region has 14 residues. DNA for the CDR3: TGCGCCAGCAGTGAGGGGGCGAGCACCGGGGAGCTGTTTTTT. It specifies CASSEGASTGELFF.

This clone was seen just once. The chain uses TRBV5-1 and TRBJ2-5; TRBD2 is a possible D gene (6 bases). The germline V gene has CDR1 SGHRS and CDR2 YFSETQ. The CDR3 runs 15 residues. Trimming took 3 bases from V and 1 from J, leaving 13 bases between them. The CDR3 DNA is TGCGCCAGCAGCTCTATTCGGGGAGGCCAAGAGACCCAGTACTTC. Amino acids: CASSSIRGGQETQYF.

The chain uses TRBV2 and TRBJ1-2; a possible D gene is TRBD1 (5 bases). The CDR3 runs to 14 residues. CDR1 is SNHLY and CDR2 is FYNNEI in the germline V gene. Trimming shortened V by 6 bases and J by 2 bases, and 13 bases separated the two germline ends. CDR3 nucleotides: TGTGCCAGCAGCAAAGGGGCAGCAAACTATGGCTACACCTTC. Protein sequence: CASSKGAANYGYTF. The whole variable domain, filled in from reference TRBV2 and TRBJ1-2, reads EPEVTQTPSHQVTQMGQEVILRCVPISNHLYFYWYRQILGQKVEFLVSFYNNEISEKSEIFDDQFSVERPDGSNFTLKIRSTKLEDSAMYFCASSKGAANYGYTFGSGTRLTVV.

The gene calls are TRBV9 and TRBJ1-2; 10 bases line up with TRBD1. The germline gives CDR1 SGDLS, CDR2 YYNGEE. The CDR3 runs 17 residues. Trimming at V came to 4 bases and at J to 1 base, leaving 10 bases not matched to a gene. CDR3 DNA: TGTGCCAGCAGCCCCAGATGGAGGGACAGGGGTAACTATGGCTACACCTTC. The encoded protein is CASSPRWRDRGNYGYTF.